Listed below are T cell receptor beta chains from one sample, sequenced in a study of cytomegalovirus exposure and HLA in healthy donors. Clones were sequenced by immunoSEQ multiplex PCR, and TCRdb holds only the in-frame ones, with some missing. The data show some 150,000 clones, 79% seen once. Material: PBMCs. Source of these receptors: a man aged 30 to 45 in good health and CMV-seropositive. Each CDR3 is given with its conserved first and last residue. D genes are given only for firm matches. The size entry is marked missing in some rows and otherwise reads once, few, many or a size class.

j_call,d_call,v_call,clone_size,cdr3_nt,cdr3_aa
TRBJ2-7,TRBD1,TRBV6-1,-,TGTGCCAGCAGTGTTACAGGGGTCTACGAGCAGTACTTC,CASSVTGVYEQYF
TRBJ1-6,-,TRBV7-8,-,TGTGCCAGCAGCTTAAGCCGTGCTGATTCACCCCTCCACTTT,CASSLSRADSPLHF
TRBJ2-1,-,TRBV2,-,TGTGCCAGCAGTGCGGAGTACAATGAGCAGTTCTTC,CASSAEYNEQFF
TRBJ1-1,-,TRBV5-1,-,TGCGCCAGCAGCCCGAGCGGGTCGGGAGCAAACACTGAAGCTTTCTTT,CASSPSGSGANTEAFF
TRBJ2-3,TRBD1,TRBV6-5,-,TGTGCCAGCAGGGGGACAGGGGTGAGGGATACGCAGTATTTT,CASRGTGVRDTQYF
TRBJ1-2,TRBD1,TRBV4-3,-,TGCGCCAGCAGCTACGGGACTCGGGACAGTGATGGCTACACCTTC,CASSYGTRDSDGYTF
TRBJ2-7,-,TRBV14,-,TGTGCCAGCAGCCGCGCGGGGTTAACCTACGAGCAGTACTTC,CASSRAGLTYEQYF
TRBJ2-5,TRBD2,TRBV5-4,-,TGTGCCAGCAGCCCTCTAGCGGGGGCGGGGGTTAAGGAGACCCAGTACTTC,CASSPLAGAGVKETQYF
TRBJ2-3,-,TRBV19,-,TGTGCCAGCTTGAAAACGACGACAGGAGCGCAGTATTTT,CASLKTTTGAQYF
TRBJ2-7,TRBD2,TRBV18,once,TGTGCCAGCTCACCAAGGAGCGGTACTAGCGGGAGCGAGCAGTACTTC,CASSPRSGTSGSEQYF
TRBJ1-5,-,TRBV19,-,TGTGCCAGTATGGAGGGGTCTCAGCCCCAGCATTTT,CASMEGSQPQHF
TRBJ1-1,-,TRBV25-1,few,TGTGCCAGCAGTGGCCGAGCAGCGGGGGAGAACACTGAAGCTTTCTTT,CASSGRAAGENTEAFF
TRBJ1-5,TRBD1,TRBV19,-,TGTGCCAGTAGTATTGCGACAGGGTCTAATCAGCCCCAGCATTTT,CASSIATGSNQPQHF
TRBJ1-5,-,TRBV27,-,TGTGCCAGCAGTTTATTATTCTCGGGGGGGTCGCATCAGCCCCAGCATTTT,CASSLLFSGGSHQPQHF
TRBJ1-2,TRBD1,TRBV4-1,-,TGCGCCAGCAGCCAAGCCCGGACAGGGAGCCTCTATGGCTACACCTTC,CASSQARTGSLYGYTF
TRBJ2-5,-,TRBV6-5,-,TGTGCCAGCAGTTACTTGGGGGACTCACAAGAGACCCAGTACTTC,CASSYLGDSQETQYF
TRBJ1-4,-,TRBV27,once,TGTGCCAGCAGTTTGCGGGGAATCAGAACTAATGAAAAACTGTTTTTT,CASSLRGIRTNEKLFF
TRBJ2-2,TRBD2,TRBV7-9,-,TGTGCCAGCAGCTCCACCGGGACTAGCGGGAACTTTGGCACCGGGGAGCTGTTTTTT,CASSSTGTSGNFGTGELFF
TRBJ2-7,TRBD1,TRBV15,-,TGTGCCACCAGCAGAGATTGGGACAGGGTATCCTACGAGCAGTACTTC,CATSRDWDRVSYEQYF
TRBJ1-5,TRBD1,TRBV7-6,few,TGTGCCAGCAGCTCCCTTAGCCGAGGGGGCGCGGGGCAGCCCCAGCATTTT,CASSSLSRGGAGQPQHF
TRBJ2-7,TRBD1,TRBV27,few,TGTGCCACCCGGGACAGGGGTTACGAGCAGTACTTC,CATRDRGYEQYF
TRBJ2-7,TRBD2,TRBV6-1,-,TGTGCCAGCATCCTCAGCGGGGGACTCACCTACGAGCAGTACTTC,CASILSGGLTYEQYF
TRBJ1-3,-,TRBV19,-,TGTGCCAGTAGTCTGACAGGCAACTCTGGAAACACCATATATTTT,CASSLTGNSGNTIYF
TRBJ2-2,-,TRBV2,-,TGTGCCAGCGGGGTGGCGGGGAGGTGGACCGGGGAGCTGTTTTTT,CASGVAGRWTGELFF
TRBJ1-5,-,TRBV7-9,-,TGTGCCAGCAGCTTAGTCAGGGGCCTGGGGAGCAATCAGCCCCAGCATTTT,CASSLVRGLGSNQPQHF
TRBJ1-2,-,TRBV30,-,TGTGCCTGGAGTGTACCCCTAGGGGCAGGGGATAACTATGGCTACACCTTC,CAWSVPLGAGDNYGYTF
TRBJ2-7,TRBD2,TRBV7-2,-,TGTGCCAGCAGCGTCTTTAGCGGGGGGGCCCCCAACGAGCAGTACTTC,CASSVFSGGAPNEQYF
TRBJ2-1,-,TRBV9,-,TGTGCCAGCAGCTCTGACTCGGGTTCCTACAATGAGCAGTTCTTC,CASSSDSGSYNEQFF
TRBJ2-7,-,TRBV5-1,-,TGCGCCAGCAGCTCGTTGGCAGGGCCCCCTTACGAGCAGTACTTC,CASSSLAGPPYEQYF
TRBJ2-1,TRBD2,TRBV7-3,once,TGTGCCAGCAGCGCAGTACTAGCGGGATCTTACAATGAGCAGTTCTTC,CASSAVLAGSYNEQFF
TRBJ1-4,-,TRBV6-5,once,TGTGCCAGCAGTTACTCGCGACTCCCTAATGAAAAACTGTTTTTT,CASSYSRLPNEKLFF
TRBJ2-7,TRBD2,TRBV4-1,few,TGCGCCAGCAGCCAAGTGGGGGGGACCTACGAGCAGTACTTC,CASSQVGGTYEQYF
TRBJ2-1,TRBD2,TRBV18,-,TGTGCCAGCTCCAATGGGAGGGGAAATGAGCAGTTCTTC,CASSNGRGNEQFF
TRBJ1-4,TRBD1,TRBV19,-,TGTGCCAGTAGTATGGTCCCGGGACAGGGTCGAGAAAAACTGTTTTTT,CASSMVPGQGREKLFF
TRBJ1-6,TRBD1,TRBV19,-,TGTGCCAGTAGTATGGGACAGGGCATGGCACCCCTCCACTTT,CASSMGQGMAPLHF
TRBJ1-2,-,TRBV6-5,-,TGTGCCAGCAGTTACCAGACAGGCAACGGTGGCTACACCTTC,CASSYQTGNGGYTF
TRBJ2-3,-,TRBV2,once,TGTGCCAGCAATGGAGGGATTAGCACAGATACGCAGTATTTT,CASNGGISTDTQYF
TRBJ2-2,-,TRBV5-8,few,TGTGCCAGCAGCTTGGGGGCAGGGCTCACCGGGGAGCTGTTTTTT,CASSLGAGLTGELFF
TRBJ2-5,-,TRBV28,-,TGTGCCAGCAGTGGTTCTAGCTTAAGACAAGAGACCCAGTACTTC,CASSGSSLRQETQYF
TRBJ2-4,TRBD2,TRBV5-1,-,TGCGCCAGCAGCTTGGGGGCGCGACGGGGGGACATTCAGTACTTC,CASSLGARRGDIQYF
TRBJ1-1,-,TRBV18,-,TGTGCCAGCGCCACGGGGGTTGGACTAGCAGGGAACACTGAAGCTTTCTTT,CASATGVGLAGNTEAFF
TRBJ1-1,TRBD1,TRBV7-8,-,TGTGCCAGCAGCTTGTTCCCGGGACAGGGGGCCCTGAACACTGAAGCTTTCTTT,CASSLFPGQGALNTEAFF
TRBJ1-2,TRBD1,TRBV29-1,few,TGCAGCGCCGACAGGGGCTATGGCTACACCTTC,CSADRGYGYTF
TRBJ2-1,TRBD1,TRBV4-1,-,TGCGCCAGCAGCCAAGCCTCGCCGGGGACAGTTTACAATGAGCAGTTCTTC,CASSQASPGTVYNEQFF
TRBJ1-1,-,TRBV11-2,-,TGTGCCAGCACCTCCAGGGGAAACACTGAAGCTTTCTTT,CASTSRGNTEAFF
TRBJ2-2,TRBD2,TRBV7-6,once,TGTGCCAGCAGCATAAGGACTAGCGGGAGGACCGGGGAGCTGTTTTTT,CASSIRTSGRTGELFF
TRBJ2-3,-,TRBV5-4,-,TGTGCCAGCAGCTTGGGCACTTCCCCTGATACGCAGTATTTT,CASSLGTSPDTQYF
TRBJ1-2,TRBD1,TRBV19,-,TGTGCCAGTAGTACCGGGACAGTCAACTATGGCTACACCTTC,CASSTGTVNYGYTF
TRBJ2-5,-,TRBV7-9,-,TGTGCCAGCAGCTTAAGGCAGGAAGAGACCCAGTACTTC,CASSLRQEETQYF
TRBJ2-3,TRBD2,TRBV7-9,-,TGTGCCAGCAGCTTAGAAGGGGCGGGAGTTTATACAGATACGCAGTATTTT,CASSLEGAGVYTDTQYF
TRBJ2-7,-,TRBV6-5,-,TGTGCCAGCAGGGCCCCAGGGGCTGTCTCCTACGAGCAGTACTTC,CASRAPGAVSYEQYF
TRBJ1-1,-,TRBV10-3,-,TGTGCCATCAATGCCGGGGGGGACACTGAAGCTTTCTTT,CAINAGGDTEAFF
TRBJ2-1,TRBD1,TRBV4-1,-,TGCGCCAGCAGCCAAGAAGGCAGGGGGCTCAGGAATGAGCAGTTCTTC,CASSQEGRGLRNEQFF
TRBJ2-2,TRBD1,TRBV9,-,TGTGCCAGCAGCGATCAGGACAGGGCCGGGGAGCTGTTTTTT,CASSDQDRAGELFF
TRBJ1-2,TRBD1,TRBV28,-,TGTGCCAGCAGTTTTGGGGACAGGAACAACTATGGCTACACCTTC,CASSFGDRNNYGYTF